This record covers a single TCR beta chain. Original processing notes: For nucleated cells, counts were estimated from reference gene primer amplification. The repertoire was sequenced with immunoSEQ multiplex PCR; TCRdb's copy has only in-frame clones and lacks some. The V and J calls and the clone size are those of that table, but D and trimming were determined from the DNA. This table has 350,000 to 450,000 clones, approximately 89% appearing once. From germline, CDR1 is SGHVS and CDR2 FQNEAQ. The germline V and J ends were trimmed by 5 bases and 3 bases, with 9 bases remaining between them. The CDR3 has 13 amino acids. This sample was taken from a study of blood T cell repertoires in COVID-19. Contact with a PCR-confirmed or clinician-diagnosed COVID-19 case occurred within 2 weeks of entry.

This TCR came from a woman between 40 and 55 years old who had been exposed to COVID-19. The sample comprised PBMCs or T cells enriched from blood (not recorded which). The rearrangement links TRBV7-8 to TRBJ2-3; no reliable D call. The CDR3 DNA sequence: TGTGCCAGCAGCCTAGTGAGGACAGATACGCAGTATTTT. This encodes CASSLVRTDTQYF.